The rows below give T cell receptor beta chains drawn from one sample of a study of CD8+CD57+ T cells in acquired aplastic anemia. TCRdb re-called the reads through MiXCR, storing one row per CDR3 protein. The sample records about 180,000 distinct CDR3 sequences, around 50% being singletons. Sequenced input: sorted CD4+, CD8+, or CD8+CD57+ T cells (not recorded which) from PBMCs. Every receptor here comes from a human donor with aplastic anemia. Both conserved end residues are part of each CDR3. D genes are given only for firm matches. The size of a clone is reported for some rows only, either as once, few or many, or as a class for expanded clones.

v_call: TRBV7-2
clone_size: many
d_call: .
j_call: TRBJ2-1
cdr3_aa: CASSLVGTGKNNEQFF
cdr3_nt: TGTGCCAGCAGCTTAGTCGGGACTGGAAAAAACAATGAGCAGTTCTTC

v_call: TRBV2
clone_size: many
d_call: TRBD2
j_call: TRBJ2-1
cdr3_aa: CASRQSSGALGEQFF
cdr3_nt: TGTGCCAGCAGGCAATCTAGCGGGGCCCTAGGTGAGCAGTTCTTC

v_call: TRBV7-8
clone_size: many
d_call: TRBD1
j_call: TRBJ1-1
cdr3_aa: CASSLAGQSNTEAFF
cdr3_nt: TGTGCCAGCAGCTTAGCGGGACAGTCTAACACTGAAGCTTTCTTT

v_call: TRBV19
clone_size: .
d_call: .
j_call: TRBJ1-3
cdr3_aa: CASSLTVSGNTIYF
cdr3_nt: TGTGCCAGTAGTTTAACAGTCTCTGGAAACACCATATATTTT

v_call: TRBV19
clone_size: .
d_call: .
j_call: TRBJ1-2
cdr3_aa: CASSMGQVYGYTF
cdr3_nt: TGTGCCAGTAGTATGGGTCAGGTCTATGGCTACACCTTC

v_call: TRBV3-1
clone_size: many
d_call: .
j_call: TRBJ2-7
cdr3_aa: CASSQSSYEQYF
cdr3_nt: TGTGCCAGCAGCCAATCCTCCTACGAGCAGTACTTC

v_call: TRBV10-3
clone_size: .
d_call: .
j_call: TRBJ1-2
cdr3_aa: CAISELQGFYGYTF
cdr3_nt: TGTGCCATCAGTGAATTACAGGGATTCTATGGCTACACCTTC

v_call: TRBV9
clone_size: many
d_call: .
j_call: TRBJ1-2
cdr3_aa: CASSVVDRFAGYTF
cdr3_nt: TGTGCCAGCAGCGTAGTTGATCGGTTCGCGGGCTACACCTTC

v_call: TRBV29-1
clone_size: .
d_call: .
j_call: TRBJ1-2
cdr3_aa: CSVEYRNGYTF
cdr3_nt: TGCAGCGTTGAATACAGAAACGGCTACACCTTC

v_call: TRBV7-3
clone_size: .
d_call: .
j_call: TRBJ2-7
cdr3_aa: CASSLKQDRLREQYF
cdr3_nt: TGTGCCAGCAGCTTAAAGCAGGACCGACTTCGGGAGCAGTACTTC

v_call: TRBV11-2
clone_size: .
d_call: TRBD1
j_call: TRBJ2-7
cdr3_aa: CASSLTVGEGAYEQYF
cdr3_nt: TGTGCCAGCAGCTTAACAGTGGGAGAGGGGGCGTACGAGCAGTACTTC

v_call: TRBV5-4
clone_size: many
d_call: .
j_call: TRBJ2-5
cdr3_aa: CASSLGSPGQETQYF
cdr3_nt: TGTGCCAGCAGCTTGGGTTCTCCCGGGCAAGAGACCCAGTACTTC

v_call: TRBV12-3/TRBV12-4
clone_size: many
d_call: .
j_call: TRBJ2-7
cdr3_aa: CASSLRREWIGSYEQYF
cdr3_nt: TGTGCCAGCAGTTTACGGAGAGAGTGGATTGGATCCTACGAGCAGTACTTC

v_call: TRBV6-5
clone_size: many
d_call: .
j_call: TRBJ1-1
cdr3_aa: CASSYQRAGTEAFF
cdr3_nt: TGTGCCAGCAGTTATCAAAGGGCTGGCACTGAAGCTTTCTTT

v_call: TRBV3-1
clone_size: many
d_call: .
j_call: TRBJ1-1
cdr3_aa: CASSQGGVVTEAFF
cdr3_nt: TGTGCCAGCAGCCAAGGAGGAGTGGTCACTGAAGCTTTCTTT

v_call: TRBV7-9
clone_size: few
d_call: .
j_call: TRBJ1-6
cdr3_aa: CASSPRTDSPLHF
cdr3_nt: TGTGCCAGCAGCCCCAGGACTGATTCACCCCTCCACTTT

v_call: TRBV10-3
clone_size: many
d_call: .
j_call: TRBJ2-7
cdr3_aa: CAISGTDSYEQYF
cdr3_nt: TGTGCCATCAGTGGGACGGATTCCTACGAGCAGTACTTC

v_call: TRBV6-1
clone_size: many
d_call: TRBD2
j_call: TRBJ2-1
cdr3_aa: CASSAYRAGGQDF
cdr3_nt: TGTGCCAGCAGTGCCTATAGGGCGGGGGGGCAGGACTTC

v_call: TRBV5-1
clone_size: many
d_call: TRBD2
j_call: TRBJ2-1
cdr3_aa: CASSLQSSGANEQFF
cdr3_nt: TGCGCCAGCAGCTTGCAATCTAGCGGGGCCAATGAGCAGTTCTTC

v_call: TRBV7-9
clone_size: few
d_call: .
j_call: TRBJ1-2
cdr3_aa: CASSLAGQFHGYTF
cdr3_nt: TGTGCCAGCAGCTTAGCGGGGCAGTTCCATGGCTACACCTTC

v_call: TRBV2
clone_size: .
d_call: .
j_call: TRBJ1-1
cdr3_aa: CASSFYTEAFF
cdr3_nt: TGTGCCAGCAGCTTCTACACTGAAGCTTTCTTT

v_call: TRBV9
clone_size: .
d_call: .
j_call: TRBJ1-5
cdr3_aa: CASSQDRRNNQPQHF
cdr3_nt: TGTGCCAGCAGCCAAGATAGGAGAAACAATCAGCCCCAGCATTTT

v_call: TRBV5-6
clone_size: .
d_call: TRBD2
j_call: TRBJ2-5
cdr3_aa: CASSYGTSGQETQYF
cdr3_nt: TGTGCCAGCAGCTATGGGACTAGCGGGCAAGAGACCCAGTACTTC

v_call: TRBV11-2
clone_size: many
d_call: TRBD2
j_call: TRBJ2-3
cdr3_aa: CASSGPAGMTDTQYF
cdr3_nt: TGTGCCAGCTCGGGTCCAGCGGGGATGACAGATACGCAGTATTTT

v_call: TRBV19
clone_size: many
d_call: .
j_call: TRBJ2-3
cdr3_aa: CASSIGLNTQYF
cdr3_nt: TGTGCCAGTAGTATTGGACTCAATACGCAGTATTTT

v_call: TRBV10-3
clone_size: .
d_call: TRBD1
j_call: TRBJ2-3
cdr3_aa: CAISARDRGEITDTQYF
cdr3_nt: TGTGCCATCAGTGCGAGGGACAGGGGAGAAATTACAGATACGCAGTATTTT

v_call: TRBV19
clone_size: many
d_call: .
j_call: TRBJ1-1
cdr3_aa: CASSSGRRENTEAFF
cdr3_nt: TGTGCCAGTAGCTCAGGGAGAAGAGAGAACACTGAAGCTTTCTTT

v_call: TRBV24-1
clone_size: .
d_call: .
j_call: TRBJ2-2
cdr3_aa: CATSDHLRGGRELFF
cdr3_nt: TGTGCCACCAGTGACCACCTCAGGGGCGGGCGGGAGCTGTTTTTT

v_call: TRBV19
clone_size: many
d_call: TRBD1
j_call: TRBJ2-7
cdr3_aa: CASSQKLGTGYEQYF
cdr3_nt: TGTGCCAGTAGTCAAAAACTCGGGACAGGCTACGAGCAGTACTTC

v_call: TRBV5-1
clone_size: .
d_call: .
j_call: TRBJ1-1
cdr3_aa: CASSLAGTQNTEAFF
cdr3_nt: TGCGCCAGCAGTCTTGCGGGGACACAGAACACTGAAGCTTTCTTT

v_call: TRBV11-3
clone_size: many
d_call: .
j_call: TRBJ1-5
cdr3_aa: CASSLDSASNQPQHF
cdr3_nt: TGTGCCAGCAGCTTAGATTCGGCAAGCAATCAGCCCCAGCATTTT

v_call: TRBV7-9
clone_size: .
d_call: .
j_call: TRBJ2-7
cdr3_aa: CASRSGFPGAQYF
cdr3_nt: TGTGCCAGCAGATCAGGGTTTCCAGGGGCGCAGTACTTC

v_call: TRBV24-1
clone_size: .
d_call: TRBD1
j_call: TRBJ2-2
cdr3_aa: CATSGKQGPFNTGELFF
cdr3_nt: TGTGCCACCAGTGGTAAACAGGGGCCCTTTAACACCGGGGAGCTGTTTTTT

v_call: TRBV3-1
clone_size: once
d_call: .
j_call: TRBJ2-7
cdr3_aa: CASSQSRTEQYF
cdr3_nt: TGTGCCAGCAGCCAATCTAGAACCGAGCAGTACTTC

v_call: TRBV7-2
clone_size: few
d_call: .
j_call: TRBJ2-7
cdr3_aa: CASSLAYGNYEQYF
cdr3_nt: TGTGCCAGCAGCTTAGCGTACGGGAATTACGAGCAGTACTTC

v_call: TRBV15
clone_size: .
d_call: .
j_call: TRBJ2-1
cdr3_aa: CATSRDASDEQFF
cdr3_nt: TGTGCCACCAGCAGAGATGCTAGCGATGAGCAGTTCTTC

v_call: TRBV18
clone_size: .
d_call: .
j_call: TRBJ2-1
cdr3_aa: CASSSRGNEQFF
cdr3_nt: TGTGCCAGCTCATCAAGGGGCAATGAGCAGTTCTTC

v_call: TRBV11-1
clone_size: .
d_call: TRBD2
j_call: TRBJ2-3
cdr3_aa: CASSGGLAGVTDTRYF
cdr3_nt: TGTGCCAGCAGCGGGGGACTAGCGGGAGTAACAGATACGCGGTATTTT

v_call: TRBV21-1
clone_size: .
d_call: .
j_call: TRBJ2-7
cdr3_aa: CASSAGQGRLYEQYF
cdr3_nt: TGTGCCAGCAGCGCCGGACAGGGAAGGCTCTACGAGCAGTACTTC

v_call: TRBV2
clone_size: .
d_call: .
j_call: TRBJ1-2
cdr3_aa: CASRVGADYGYTF
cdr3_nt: TGTGCCAGCAGGGTGGGGGCAGACTATGGCTACACCTTC

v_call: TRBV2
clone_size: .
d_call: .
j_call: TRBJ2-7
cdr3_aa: CASSEGLLASTYEQYF
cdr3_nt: TGTGCCAGCAGTGAGGGGTTGCTAGCCTCGACCTACGAGCAGTACTTC

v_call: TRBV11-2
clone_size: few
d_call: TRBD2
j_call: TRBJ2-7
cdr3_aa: CASSPSAGGSSYEQYF
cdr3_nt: TGTGCCAGCAGCCCCTCAGCGGGAGGGTCCTCCTACGAGCAGTACTTC

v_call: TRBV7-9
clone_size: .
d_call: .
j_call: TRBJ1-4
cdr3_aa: CASSREGEKLFF
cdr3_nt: TGTGCCAGCAGCAGAGAGGGTGAAAAACTGTTTTTT

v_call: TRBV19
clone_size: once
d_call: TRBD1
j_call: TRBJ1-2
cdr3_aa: CATSGQFNYGYTF
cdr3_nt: TGTGCCACCTCGGGACAGTTTAACTATGGCTACACCTTC

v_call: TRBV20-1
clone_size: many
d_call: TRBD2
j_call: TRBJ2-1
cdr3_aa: CSARDSWRGTSSYNEQFF
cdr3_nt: TGCAGTGCTAGAGATTCGTGGCGGGGGACTAGCTCCTACAATGAGCAGTTCTTC